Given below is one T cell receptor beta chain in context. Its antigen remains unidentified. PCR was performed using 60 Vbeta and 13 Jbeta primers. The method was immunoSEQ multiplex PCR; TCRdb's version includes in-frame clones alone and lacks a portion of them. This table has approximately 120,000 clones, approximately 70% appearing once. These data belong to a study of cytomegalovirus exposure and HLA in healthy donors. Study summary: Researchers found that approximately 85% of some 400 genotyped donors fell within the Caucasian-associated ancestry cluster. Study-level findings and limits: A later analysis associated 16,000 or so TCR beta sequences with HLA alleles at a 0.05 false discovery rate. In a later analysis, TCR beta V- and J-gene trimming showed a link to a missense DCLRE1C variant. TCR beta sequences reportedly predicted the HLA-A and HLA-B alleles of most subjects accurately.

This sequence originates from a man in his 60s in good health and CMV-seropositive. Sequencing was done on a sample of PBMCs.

Here the CDR3 reads CASSLGREIYGYTF. The CDR3 DNA reads as TGTGCCAGTAGCCTCGGACGGGAGATCTATGGCTACACCTTC. The chain employs TRBV19 and TRBJ1-2, with D hard to call. Trimming took 6 bases from V and 4 from J, leaving 15 bases between them. CDR1 is LNHDA and CDR2 is SQIVND in the germline V gene (reference sequence). This CDR3 contains 14 residues.